The T cell receptor beta chain described here comes from a study of blood T cells in healthy people across ages (dated by TCRdb to between 2015 and 2017). A note on the overall study: In model experiments, template switching captured about one uniquely barcoded TCR beta cDNA molecule for every two T cells. To track age-related changes in TCR beta repertoire diversity, the study relied on deep sequencing normalized with unique cDNA molecular identifiers. Donors of different ages were randomly distributed across sequencing lanes to avoid experimental bias. Donors were grouped into four age groups: young (average roughly 17 years), middle-aged (39), aged (approximately 58) and long-lived (just over 80). Using the same blood draw, the study looked at two additional independent replicas of 1 million unique cDNA reads for two donors, one aged 18 to 30 and the other aged 80 or older.

Systemically healthy Caucasian individuals from Russia, 35 to 40 in total and aged about 6 to 100 years, were included as donors. Approximately 10 milliliters of peripheral blood were collected from each donor into EDTA-treated Vacutainer tubes. Ficoll-Paque density-gradient centrifugation was used to isolate PBMCs, with at least 6.5 million per sample. Total RNA, at least 6 micrograms per sample, was extracted from PBMCs with Trizol reagent. For every donor, an aliquot of PBMCs went through flow cytometry to measure the percentages of naive CD45RAhigh/CD27high T cells. Library construction relied on 5' RACE. Reads for this sample came from an Illumina HiSeq 2500. The second PCR ran for about 6 to 12 cycles and used a J-beta primer mix along with a sample-barcoded 5' primer. A template-switch 5' adaptor carrying 12 random nucleotides introduced a unique molecular identifier onto each TCR beta cDNA molecule. Each sample yielded at least 2.5 million CDR3-containing paired-end reads. First-strand cDNA was synthesized from all RNA with the Mint cDNA synthesis kit, primed by a TRBC-specific oligonucleotide. Following uracil-DNA glycosylase treatment, a first 18-cycle PCR with universal primers M1SS and BC2_uni_R was performed on all cDNA. Per the authors' processing: Normalization of each sample was performed by random selection of 1 million high-quality reads, each carrying a distinct molecular identifier. Instead of being binned into consensus sequences, reads that shared molecular identifiers were thrown out. MiTCR, run with a Q25 quality threshold and the strictest error-elimination algorithm, handled CDR3 identification, clonotype clustering and error correction. A nonparametric unseen species model with Euler transformation was used to estimate lower-bound total TCR beta diversity. The public reads were reprocessed in TCRdb via fastp at Q25 and MiXCR, keeping in-frame beta chains. When rows share a CDR3 protein, they turn into one entry using the most common DNA and genes. Here the V and J calls rest on TCRdb's processing, not on the authors' analysis. The sample data list over 1,500,000 distinct CDR3 sequences, and around half of these were observed just once. The top ten clonotypes cover over 2% of the sample.

Beyond this particular receptor, the publication reports: Since profiling was done on bulk unsorted PBMCs, naive and antigen-experienced compartments could not be conclusively compared. As age increased, observed TCR beta diversity per million T cells dropped in a roughly linear way, and a significant reduction was already evident by age 40. Donor CMV infection status was unknown, potentially confounding age-related changes in expanded clonotypes. The percentage of naive T cells measured by flow cytometry correlated strongly with observed TCR beta diversity. Compared with the aged group, the long-lived group had more naive CD4+ T cells, fewer expanded clones and increased TCR diversity, a pattern suggesting age selection. Estimates of total diversity from one million sequenced T cells were regarded as lower bounds and underestimates.

As to this clonotype: The target of this receptor is not known. No qualities accompany the bases; no much larger clone lies one base away.

This sequence originates from a woman aged 35 to 49 in good health. The sample comprised blood.

The CDR3 protein: CSAYPRDRGLETQYF. The DNA sequence is given as TGCAGCGCGTACCCCCGGGACAGGGGGCTCGAGACCCAGTACTTC. The V gene is TRBV29-1 and the J gene is TRBJ2-5; TRBD1 lines up with 12 middle nucleotides. At the junction V is shortened by 7 bases and J by 5 bases; bases outside the gene matches: 11. CDR1 and CDR2 are read off the germline V gene as SQVTM and ANQGSEA. Reading from cysteine to phenylalanine, the CDR3 counts 15 amino acids. Only the CDR3 DNA is retained, 45 bases long and in frame from the first base.